This T cell receptor beta chain stems from a study of shared clonotypes between healthy human individuals. The CDR3 sequence is 17 residues long. CDR1 and CDR2 from the germline V gene are LNHDA and SQIVND (reference sequence). Trimming left V 7 bases short and J 2 bases short, with 20 bases between. Using immunoSEQ multiplex PCR, the repertoire was profiled, and TCRdb retains in-frame clones only, with some absent. This sample has around 2.3 million clones; approximately 96% occur once, and the top ten carry roughly 0.13%. The receptor was isolated from a man aged 18-30 years in good health. The chain carries TRBV19 and TRBJ2-2; no firm D call. The sequencing sample was made of naive CD4+ T cells sorted from blood. Subset meaning: CD45RA+ positively selected. The CDR3 region is CASTDPVGSLNTGELFF. The CDR3 DNA reads TGTGCCAGTACTGACCCGGTAGGGTCGCTTAACACCGGGGAGCTGTTTTTT.